Below, 32 T cell receptor beta chains from the same sample are listed, as sequenced in a study of shared clonotypes between healthy human individuals. TCRdb keeps only in-frame clones here, not all; method: immunoSEQ multiplex PCR. The table lists approximately 1,500,000 clones, approximately 96% of them singletons. The sequenced sample was naive CD4+ T cells sorted from blood. As for subset: CD45RA+ positively selected. All receptors come from a man under 40 in good health.

The V and J genes are TRBV9 and TRBJ2-6, with D possibly matching TRBD1 (5 bases). Germline-derived CDR1 and CDR2 are SGDLS and YYNGEE. CDR3 length: 20 residues. The V end was cut by 4 bases, the J end by 4 bases, with 27 bases between. The CDR3 DNA follows: TGTGCCAGCAGCCCGATTGGGGTGGCAGGGATAGGCTCGGGGGCCAACGTCCTGACTTTC. Its protein is CASSPIGVAGIGSGANVLTF.

In the case of this clone: The sample contains more than one DNA sequence encoding this CDR3. CDR3 in amino acids: CASSPLSSYEQYF. The DNA of the CDR3 is TGTGCCAGCTCACCACTAAGCTCCTACGAGCAGTACTTC. V and J are TRBV18 and TRBJ2-7; D not resolved. This CDR3 contains 13 residues. The germline V gene encodes CDR1 KGHSH and CDR2 LQKENI. V was trimmed by 1 base and J by 0 bases, leaving 4 bases between them.

The CDR3 DNA reads TGTGCCAGCAACCCATCAGGCCCGTATGGCTACACCTTC. This codes for CASNPSGPYGYTF. The rearrangement uses TRBV5-8 and TRBJ1-2; D is ambiguous. Germline lookup yields CDR1 SGHTS and CDR2 YDEGEE. Deletions cut 6 bases from V and 5 bases from J, with 14 bases between. The CDR3 is 13 residues long. The whole variable domain, filled in from reference TRBV5-8 and TRBJ1-2, reads EAGVTQSPTHLIKTRGQQATLRCSPISGHTSVYWYQQALGLGLQFLLWYDEGEERNRGNFPPRFSGRQFPNYSSELNVNALELEDSALYLCASNPSGPYGYTFGSGTRLTVV.

This clone was picked up a small number of times. This chain joins TRBV5-4 and TRBJ1-1, with a possible D match to TRBD1 (5 bases). The germline V and J ends were trimmed by 0 bases and 7 bases, with 7 bases remaining between them. The germline CDR1 and CDR2 sequences are SGHNT and YYREEE (reference sequence). The CDR3 runs to 12 residues. The CDR3 region has the DNA TGTGCCAGCAGCTTGGTAAGGGGTGAAGCTTTCTTT. Protein sequence: CASSLVRGEAFF.

The gene calls are TRBV7-3 and TRBJ2-3; D may be TRBD2 (6 bases). The ends were cut back, 5 bases at V and 4 bases at J, with 16 bases in the middle. The CDR3 covers 15 residues. In germline, CDR1 is SGHTA, CDR2 FQGTGA. The CDR3 region is CASSVKGGGADTQYF. DNA of the CDR3: TGTGCCAGCAGCGTAAAGGGAGGTGGCGCAGATACGCAGTATTTT.

On this clone itself: At the DNA level, this CDR3 is encoded by other sequences in the same sample as well. V gene TRBV18 combines with J gene TRBJ1-4; D remains ambiguous. Germline assignment: CDR1 KGHSH and CDR2 LQKENI. V was cut by 3 bases and J by 0 bases, with 8 bases left in between. CDR3 length equals 15 residues. Here the CDR3 reads CASSPLRATNEKLFF. CDR3 nucleotides: TGTGCCAGCTCACCCTTACGTGCAACTAATGAAAAACTGTTTTTT.

J is TRBJ2-6 and V is TRBV7-9, with D tentatively TRBD1 or TRBD2 (6 bases each). The CDR3 has 18 amino acids. The V gene lost 5 bases and the J gene lost 4 bases, with 21 bases spanning the gap. The germline CDR1 and CDR2 sequences are SEHNR and FQNEAQ (reference sequence). The CDR3 sequence: CASSPEGQGFAGANVLTF. The CDR3 DNA follows: TGTGCCAGCAGCCCGGAGGGGCAGGGGTTTGCCGGGGCCAACGTCCTGACTTTC.

This chain uses TRBV6-1 with TRBJ2-1, with a weak D call TRBD2 (6 bases). CDR1 is MNHNS, CDR2 SASEGT, per germline. This CDR3 contains 13 residues. Between the trimmed V and J ends, which lost 8 bases and 9 bases, there was a span of 17 bases. Here the CDR3 reads CASGGTHGGEQFF. The DNA for the CDR3 is TGTGCCAGCGGCGGGACCCACGGCGGTGAGCAGTTCTTC.

Notes on this clone: Distinct nucleotide sequences in the sample also encode this CDR3. J is TRBJ2-5 and V is TRBV7-9; D is perhaps TRBD1 or TRBD2 (5 bases each). With 5 bases removed from V and 0 bases from J, the gap between germline ends came to 10 bases. Germline-derived CDR1 and CDR2 are SEHNR and FQNEAQ (reference sequence). This CDR3 region has 14 residues. CDR3 sequence (DNA): TGTGCCAGCAGCCCCAGGGAGTACCAAGAGACCCAGTACTTC. It yields the protein CASSPREYQETQYF.

V and J are TRBV7-9 and TRBJ2-7; D may be TRBD1 or TRBD2 (7 bases each). Per the germline V gene, CDR1 is SEHNR and CDR2 is FQNEAQ (reference sequence). CDR3 length: 18 residues. V was clipped by 5 bases and J by 5 bases, with 28 bases between them. The CDR3 sequence: CASSRLGGEDPAGNEQYF. The DNA for the CDR3 is TGTGCCAGCAGCCGTCTAGGGGGCGAGGATCCAGCGGGAAACGAGCAGTACTTC.

With respect to this clone: The sample has other DNA sequences that encode this CDR3 too. The V and J genes are TRBV29-1 and TRBJ2-1; 10 bases are shared with TRBD2. Trimming removed 5 bases from V and 0 bases from J; junction bases left unmatched: 4. CDR1 is SQVTM, CDR2 ANQGSEA, per germline. This CDR3 region has 15 residues. The CDR3 coding sequence is TGCAGCGTTAGGACTAGCGGAAGCTCCTACAATGAGCAGTTCTTC. It codes for CSVRTSGSSYNEQFF.

Details on this clone: Additional DNA sequences in this sample encode the identical CDR3. The chain is built from TRBV14 and TRBJ2-3; D gene unclear. V was cut by 1 base and J by 1 base, with 6 bases left in between. This CDR3 has 14 amino acids. Germline V gene sequence: CDR1 SGHDN, CDR2 FVKESK. The CDR3 loop is CASSQVRGTDTQYF. The DNA of the CDR3 is TGTGCCAGCAGCCAAGTCCGGGGCACAGATACGCAGTATTTT.

This chain connects TRBV5-4 to TRBJ2-7; TRBD1 aligns across 7 bases. J lost 5 bases, V lost 0 bases, and 2 bases had no gene match. This CDR3 comprises 13 residues. Germline V gene sequence: CDR1 SGHNT, CDR2 YYREEE (reference sequence). CDR3 loop: CASSLAGTDEQYF. The CDR3 DNA reads as TGTGCCAGCAGCTTGGCTGGGACAGACGAGCAGTACTTC. Using reference TRBV5-4 and TRBJ2-7 for the parts outside the CDR3, the full variable domain is ETGVTQSPTHLIKTRGQQVTLRCSSQSGHNTVSWYQQALGQGPQFIFQYYREEENGRGNFPPRFSGLQFPNYSSELNVNALELDDSALYLCASSLAGTDEQYFGPGTRLTVT.

This chain connects TRBV7-2 to TRBJ2-7; no reliable D call. The CDR3 is 14 residues long. Trimming pared 5 bases from V and 2 bases from J, leaving 13 bases between. Germline V lookup: CDR1 SGHTA, CDR2 FQGNSA. CDR3 sequence reads: CASSLLDGTYEQYF. Here the CDR3 DNA reads TGTGCCAGCAGCCTCCTGGACGGCACCTACGAGCAGTACTTC.

The chain links TRBV5-1 to TRBJ2-1, with 8 bases identical to TRBD2. The CDR3 covers 13 residues. The V gene's germline CDR1 is SGHRS and CDR2 YFSETQ. Trimming took 6 bases from V and 6 from J; bases not matched to a gene: 5. The DNA of the CDR3 is TGCGCCAGCACCCAGCGGGAGACCAATGAGCAGTTCTTC. It codes for CASTQRETNEQFF.

The chain carries TRBV7-2 and TRBJ2-1; 9 positions agree with TRBD2. Germline trimming cut 9 bases from V and 0 bases from J; bases unmatched to any gene: 15. Germline V gene lookup returns CDR1 SGHTA and CDR2 FQGNSA. The CDR3 runs to 18 residues. CDR3 sequence reads: CASMGGTSSRSSYNEQFF. The CDR3 nucleotides read TGTGCCAGTATGGGGGGGACTAGCAGTCGGAGCTCCTACAATGAGCAGTTCTTC.

In its sample, this clone was seen once. The V call is TRBV2, the J call TRBJ2-7, with 12 bases matching TRBD1. The CDR3 runs 14 residues. CDR1 SNHLY and CDR2 FYNNEI come from the germline V gene. The junction had 4 bases not matched to a gene; V was cut back by 6 bases and J by 4 bases. For the CDR3, the DNA is TGTGCCAGCAGGGGACAGGGGGCCGGATACGAGCAGTACTTC. It translates to CASRGQGAGYEQYF.

J is TRBJ1-1 and V is TRBV19; D unclear. From germline, CDR1 is LNHDA and CDR2 SQIVND (reference sequence). Trimming removed 9 bases from V and 0 bases from J, with 20 bases in between. There are 16 residues in the CDR3. CDR3 protein: CASRRVGVRVNTEAFF. CDR3 DNA: TGTGCCAGCAGAAGGGTCGGGGTTCGGGTGAACACTGAAGCTTTCTTT. Full variable domain (remainder filled in from reference TRBV19 and TRBJ1-1): DGGITQSPKYLFRKEGQNVTLSCEQNLNHDAMYWYRQDPGQGLRLIYYSQIVNDFQKGDIAEGYSVSREKKESFPLTVTSAQKNPTAFYLCASRRVGVRVNTEAFFGQGTRLTVV.

This sequence joins TRBV4-1 and TRBJ2-1; D not resolved. This CDR3 spans 14 amino acids. Per the germline V gene, CDR1 is MGHRA and CDR2 is YSYEKL. With 0 bases removed from V and 7 bases from J, the gap between germline ends came to 10 bases. The CDR3 spells CASSQEKLSNEQFF. As DNA, the CDR3 is TGCGCCAGCAGCCAAGAGAAGTTATCTAATGAGCAGTTCTTC.

The V gene is TRBV10-1, the J gene TRBJ2-7; no clear D gene. V shed 6 bases and J shed 0 bases, with 9 bases lying between them. This CDR3 contains 13 residues. Germline assignment: CDR1 WNHNN and CDR2 SYGVQD (reference sequence). This CDR3 reads CASSPRTSYEQYF. The CDR3 DNA reads as TGCGCCAGCAGCCCTCGGACCTCCTACGAGCAGTACTTC.

J is TRBJ1-1 and V is TRBV19; 7 bases align to TRBD1. Germline trimming cut 5 bases from V and 6 bases from J; bases unmatched to any gene: 6. The CDR3 consists of 13 residues. The germline CDR1 and CDR2 sequences are LNHDA and SQIVND (reference sequence). The DNA of the CDR3 is TGTGCCAGTAGTTGGGACAGTAAGGCTGAAGCTTTCTTT. Translation: CASSWDSKAEAFF.

The genes are TRBV10-3 and TRBJ2-3; 11 bases map to TRBD2. CDR3 length: 15 amino acids. Germline values: CDR1 ENHRY, CDR2 SYGVKD. Trimming took 10 bases from V and 4 from J; bases not matched to a gene: 10. The CDR3 spells CASTTSGKRPDTQYF. Written as DNA, the CDR3 is TGTGCCAGCACGACTAGCGGGAAACGCCCAGATACGCAGTATTTT.

The V and J genes are TRBV7-9 and TRBJ1-1; D unresolved. Trimming cost V 5 bases and J 2 bases, with 15 bases left between them. CDR1 SEHNR and CDR2 FQNEAQ come from the germline V gene (reference sequence). The CDR3 is 15 residues long. The CDR3 DNA reads TGTGCCAGCAGCCCGGGCCAATATCGTAACACTGAAGCTTTCTTT. This encodes CASSPGQYRNTEAFF.

The CDR3 coding sequence is TGCGCCAGCAGCCCGGAGGCGGCCAGAACCTACGAGCAGTACTTC. This gives the protein CASSPEAARTYEQYF. The rearrangement uses TRBV5-1 and TRBJ2-7; D is possibly TRBD2 (5 bases). Trimming shortened V by 4 bases and J by 2 bases, and 16 bases separated the two germline ends. Looked up from germline, CDR1 is SGHRS and CDR2 is YFSETQ. This CDR3 is built from 15 residues. The variable domain in full, with the rest retrieved from reference TRBV5-1 and TRBJ2-7, is KAGVTQTPRYLIKTRGQQVTLSCSPISGHRSVSWYQQTPGQGLQFLFEYFSETQRNKGNFPGRFSGRQFSNSRSEMNVSTLELGDSALYLCASSPEAARTYEQYFGPGTRLTVT.

In this sample, this clone turned up once. The rearrangement uses TRBV7-3 and TRBJ2-3; D remains ambiguous. The CDR3 has 13 amino acids. Per the germline V gene, CDR1 is SGHTA and CDR2 is FQGTGA. V lost 3 bases and J lost 4, with 8 bases in between. This CDR3 reads CASSLLGPDTQYF. The CDR3 nucleotides are TGTGCCAGCAGCTTGCTAGGGCCAGATACGCAGTATTTT.

This rearrangement joins TRBV5-1 to TRBJ2-3, with a possible D match to TRBD2 (5 bases). CDR3 length: 14 residues. Germline V gene data show CDR1 as SGHRS and CDR2 as YFSETQ. The germline V and J ends were trimmed by 2 bases and 3 bases, with 10 bases remaining between them. The CDR3 coding sequence is TGCGCCAGCAGCTTCGAGGGAGAGACAGATACGCAGTATTTT. This encodes CASSFEGETDTQYF.

The J gene is TRBJ2-7, the V gene TRBV27, with D possibly called TRBD1 or TRBD2 (5 bases each). The CDR3 covers 14 residues. Germline CDR1 is MNHEY and CDR2 is SMNVEV (reference sequence). Trimming took 3 bases from V and 2 from J, leaving 11 bases between them. The CDR3 coding sequence is TGTGCCAGCAGTTTTGGGGGACGCCCCTACGAGCAGTACTTC. This encodes CASSFGGRPYEQYF.

V usage is TRBV28 and J usage is TRBJ2-1; D tentatively reads TRBD1 or TRBD2 (6 bases each). V shed 3 bases and J shed 7 bases, with 13 bases lying between them. CDR3 size: 14 residues. Germline assignment: CDR1 MDHEN and CDR2 SYDVKM. CDR3: CASSFIGGRNEQFF. Written as DNA, the CDR3 is TGTGCCAGCAGTTTTATTGGGGGGCGGAATGAGCAGTTCTTC.

J is TRBJ2-7 and V is TRBV11-1, with D possibly being TRBD1 (5 bases). The V end was cut by 9 bases, the J end by 0 bases, with 9 bases between. The germline CDR1 and CDR2 sequences are SGHAT and FQDESV (reference sequence). CDR3 length equals 12 residues. The CDR3 DNA is TGTGCCAGTCCTGACAGCTCCTACGAGCAGTACTTC. Its protein product is CASPDSSYEQYF.

The J gene is TRBJ1-2, the V gene TRBV7-8; D is unresolved. With 2 bases removed from V and 9 bases from J, the gap between germline ends came to 16 bases. Germline-derived CDR1 and CDR2 are SGHVS and FQNEAQ. The CDR3 contains 14 residues. CDR3 in amino acids: CASSLRGPPFRYTF. DNA for the CDR3: TGTGCCAGCAGCTTAAGAGGTCCACCGTTCCGCTACACCTTC.

The chain uses TRBV4-3 and TRBJ2-2; possible D gene TRBD1, 5 bases. V gave up 5 bases and J gave up 3 bases, with 13 bases separating them. CDR1 and CDR2 (germline): LGHNA, YSLEER. This CDR3 contains 15 residues. The CDR3: CASSLDTVYTGELFF. The CDR3 DNA reads TGCGCCAGCAGCTTGGACACCGTTTACACCGGGGAGCTGTTTTTT.

The rearrangement links TRBV5-1 to TRBJ2-7; TRBD2 matches 11 bases. This CDR3 has 15 residues. Germline V CDR1 and CDR2: SGHRS, YFSETQ. V shed 4 bases, J shed 4 bases, and the junction held 7 bases outside the gene matches. CDR3: CASSLRTSGRYEQYF. As DNA, the CDR3 is TGCGCCAGCAGCCTACGGACTAGCGGGCGATACGAGCAGTACTTC. Supplemented by reference TRBV5-1 and TRBJ2-7, the full variable domain reads KAGVTQTPRYLIKTRGQQVTLSCSPISGHRSVSWYQQTPGQGLQFLFEYFSETQRNKGNFPGRFSGRQFSNSRSEMNVSTLELGDSALYLCASSLRTSGRYEQYFGPGTRLTVT.